The 3 T cell receptor beta chains listed next were all sequenced from one sample in a study of blood T cells in healthy people across ages. A sample-barcoded 5' primer and a J-beta primer mix were used in a second PCR of about 7 to 12 cycles. MiXCR was run by TCRdb on the 5' RACE reads, yielding one entry per CDR3 protein. The sample has 1.5 million to 2 million distinct CDR3 sequences, approximately 28% seen once. The specimen sequenced was blood. Receptor source: a woman in her 30s in good health.

Comments on this clonotype: A junction boundary mismatches the germline segment, possibly from a read error. V is TRBV12-3 or TRBV12-4 and J is TRBJ2-1, with TRBD2 matching 12 bases. The CDR3 loop spans 15 amino acids. The CDR3 DNA follows: TGTGCCGGCAGTTTCCGTAGGACTAGCGGGGTTGGGCAGTTCTTC. Protein product: CAGSFRRTSGVGQFF.

The chain joins TRBV29-1 to TRBJ2-5; 8 positions match TRBD1. Germline values: CDR1 SQVTM, CDR2 ANQGSEA. CDR3 size: 14 residues. Trimming took 4 bases from V and 7 from J; bases not matched to a gene: 11. The CDR3 region is CSVVSGQVFGTQYF. The CDR3 region has the DNA TGCAGCGTTGTTTCGGGACAGGTATTCGGGACCCAGTACTTC. The entire variable domain, with the rest obtained from reference TRBV29-1 and TRBJ2-5, is as follows: SAVISQKPSRDICQRGTSLTIQCQVDSQVTMMFWYRQQPGQSLTLIATANQGSEATYESGFVIDKFPISRPNLTFSTLTVSNMSPEDSSIYLCSVVSGQVFGTQYFGPGTRLLVL.

Only a few counts were recorded for this clonotype. The V and J genes are TRBV10-3 and TRBJ1-2; 7 positions agree with TRBD1. V shed 2 bases, J shed 3 bases, and the junction held 6 bases outside the gene matches. Germline V gives CDR1 ENHRY, CDR2 SYGVKD. The CDR3 runs 15 residues. CDR3 protein: CAISEREGADYGYTF. CDR3 DNA: TGTGCCATCAGTGAGAGGGAGGGGGCAGACTATGGCTACACCTTC.